The subject of this entry is one T cell receptor beta chain. This CDR3 region has 11 residues. CDR1 is SSHAT, CDR2 FNYEAQ, per germline (reference sequence). Trimming removed 4 bases at V and 11 bases at J, with 12 bases between. The data derive from a study of cytomegalovirus exposure and HLA in healthy donors. Vbeta (60) and Jbeta (13) primers were used in the PCR. Profiling relied on immunoSEQ multiplex PCR, and the TCRdb table lists in-frame clones only, not all of them. Of around 150,000 clones in the sample, 86% were seen once. This sequence joins TRBV7-7 and TRBJ2-7; a possible D gene is TRBD2 (5 bases). The sample taken for sequencing was PBMCs. The receptor's source is a woman aged 18-30 years in good health and CMV-seronegative. CDR3: CASSSGLGKYF. The CDR3 nucleotides are TGTGCCAGCAGCTCCGGACTGGGGAAGTACTTC.